This TCR beta chain was captured in a study of beta chain features in type 1 diabetes. General study results and limits: Patients with type 1 diabetes carried fewer insertions and had more deletions at their VDJ junctions. Moderate yet significant TCRB CDR3 shortening was seen in Type 1 diabetes patients in all four CD4+ subsets. For patients, the naive, central memory and Treg TCRB repertoires appeared more alike than for healthy donors. PCR might show a preference for shorter templates, equally across patients and controls.

Expressed TCRB transcripts got sequenced, as all isolated RNA was reverse transcribed. Profiled with immunoSEQ multiplex PCR; TCRdb holds only in-frame clones, not every one. The sample has a few hundred thousand clones, around 24% seen once. CD4+ naive, central memory, regulatory and stem cell-like memory subsets were isolated by sorting on CD45RO/CCR7/CD25/CD127/CD95/CD27. This CDR3 contains 17 residues. Germline assignment: CDR1 MGHRA and CDR2 YSYEKL. The ends lost 0 bases at V and 4 bases at J; junction bases unmatched: 7. This clone was counted between two and nine times. Its antigen is not known.

Sequencing was carried out using naive CD4+ T cells from blood. This sequence originates from a woman in her twenties or thirties with type 1 diabetes. This chain uses TRBV4-1 with TRBJ2-3, with 10 bases aligning to TRBD2. CDR3 amino acids: CASSQDWASGRPDTQYF. Written as DNA, the CDR3 is TGCGCCAGCAGCCAAGATTGGGCTAGCGGGAGACCAGATACGCAGTATTTT.